Presented here are 23 T cell receptor beta chains from one specimen sequenced in a study of blood T cell repertoires in COVID-19 (dated by TCRdb to 2018 to 2021). The protocol used for the library was the immunoSEQ multiplex PCR assay. The table was pulled from immuneACCESS by TCRdb, which kept in-frame rearrangements only. Such tables lose some clones; where checked, under half of the loss comes from unresolved V genes, and the rest has no known cause. For this sample the table gives 200,000 to 250,000 clones, of which approximately 90% were detected only once. The ten largest clones take up less than 0.9% of the sample. The sequenced sample consisted of PBMCs or T cells enriched from blood (not recorded which). The source of these receptors is a man in his fifties or sixties who had been exposed to COVID-19.

The CDR3 protein is CASSAAPLAHNEQFF. The CDR3 DNA follows: TGTGCCAGCAGCGCAGCCCCCCTAGCCCATAATGAGCAGTTCTTC. This chain joins TRBV7-3 and TRBJ2-1, with a possible D match to TRBD2 (5 bases). Per germline, CDR1 SGHTA and CDR2 FQGTGA. The CDR3 length is 15 residues. The V gene lost 5 bases and the J gene lost 7 bases, with 18 bases spanning the gap.

The rearrangement links TRBV28 to TRBJ2-5, with D unclear. Trimming left V 3 bases short and J 0 bases short, with 5 bases between. The CDR3 length is 13 residues. Germline CDR1 and CDR2: MDHEN and SYDVKM. The CDR3 DNA reads as TGTGCCAGCAGTTTTCCCAACCAAGAGACCCAGTACTTC. It codes for CASSFPNQETQYF.

The chain links TRBV27 to TRBJ2-2, with TRBD2 matching 13 bases. Germline V CDR1 and CDR2: MNHEY, SMNVEV (reference sequence). CDR3 length: 21 residues. The J segment lost 5 bases and the V segment lost 1 base, leaving 16 bases of the junction unmatched. The CDR3 here is CASSLFSKPLRTSGRTGELFF. In DNA form, the CDR3 reads TGTGCCAGCAGTTTATTTTCAAAACCTTTAAGGACTAGCGGGAGAACCGGGGAGCTGTTTTTT.

This clone came up a few times. V gene TRBV19 combines with J gene TRBJ2-7, with D maybe TRBD1 (5 bases). Trimming removed 2 bases from V and 4 bases from J, with 18 bases in between. The CDR3 extends over 16 amino acids. Germline lookup yields CDR1 LNHDA and CDR2 SQIVND (reference sequence). The CDR3 region is CASSIYRKRGCYEQYV. The CDR3 DNA sequence: TGTGCCAGTAGTATATACAGAAAAAGGGGTTGTTACGAGCAGTACGTC.

The V gene is TRBV28, the J gene TRBJ1-6; TRBD1 aligns across 7 bases. V dropped 6 bases and J dropped 4; count of bases not matched to a gene: 12. The length of the CDR3 is 17 residues. Germline assignment: CDR1 MDHEN and CDR2 SYDVKM. The DNA for the CDR3 is TGTGCCAGCAGAAAACCTGGGACAGCAGTTTATAATTCACCCCTCCACTTT. Residues: CASRKPGTAVYNSPLHF.

The V and J genes are TRBV11-1 and TRBJ1-1, with D tentatively TRBD1 (5 bases). The germline V gene has CDR1 SGHAT and CDR2 FQDESV (reference sequence). There are 14 residues in the CDR3. Trimming took off 5 bases at V and 5 bases at J, with 15 bases between the two ends. The DNA of the CDR3 is TGTGCCAGCAGCCAAGACAGTTTTGGGACTGAAGCTTTCTTT. Protein sequence: CASSQDSFGTEAFF.

The chain uses TRBV20-1 and TRBJ2-5; unclear D gene. The ends were cut back, 6 bases at V and 5 bases at J, with 10 bases in the middle. The CDR3 runs to 11 residues. Germline values: CDR1 DFQATT, CDR2 SNEGSKA (reference sequence). The CDR3 DNA sequence: TGCAGTGCCCTGTGGGCGGAGACCCAGTACTTC. Its translation is CSALWAETQYF.

This clone was observed a single time. The rearrangement links TRBV5-1 to TRBJ2-3; TRBD2 might be the D (7 bases). Trimming took 3 bases from V and 2 from J, leaving 22 bases between them. CDR3 length: 18 amino acids. Germline values: CDR1 SGHRS, CDR2 YFSETQ. The CDR3 loop is CASSSPGGGGRDTDTQYF. As DNA, the CDR3 is TGCGCCAGCAGCTCCCCAGGTGGGGGGGGCCGGGACACAGATACGCAGTATTTT.

The chain employs TRBV27 and TRBJ1-5; D perhaps matches TRBD1 (5 bases). Trimming stripped 0 bases from V and 5 bases from J, with 11 bases between. Germline-derived CDR1 and CDR2 are MNHEY and SMNVEV (reference sequence). The CDR3 is 15 residues long. DNA of the CDR3: TGTGCCAGCAGTTTATCGATAGGGGTTCATCAGCCCCAGCATTTT. This encodes CASSLSIGVHQPQHF.

Regarding this clone: Within the sample, other DNA sequences also encode this same CDR3. The chain couples TRBV5-1 to TRBJ2-3, with D perhaps TRBD1 (6 bases). Germline assignment: CDR1 SGHRS and CDR2 YFSETQ. This CDR3 comprises 15 residues. V shed 1 base and J shed 0 bases, with 9 bases lying between them. The CDR3 DNA reads TGCGCCAGCAGCTTGACAGGGTTTAGCACAGATACGCAGTATTTT. The encoded protein is CASSLTGFSTDTQYF.

The chain has TRBV19 and TRBJ1-1; 10 bases map to TRBD1. Germline lookup yields CDR1 LNHDA and CDR2 SQIVND (reference sequence). This CDR3 has 14 amino acids. With 9 bases clipped from V and 10 bases from J, the junction kept 14 bases outside the gene matches. Here the CDR3 reads CASHPGQGMVGAFF. DNA of the CDR3: TGTGCCAGCCACCCGGGACAGGGGATGGTAGGAGCTTTCTTT.

The chain is built from TRBV11-2 and TRBJ2-7, with D uncertain. The V gene's germline CDR1 is SGHAT and CDR2 FQNNGV. CDR3 length: 16 residues. Trimming removed 1 base from V and 1 base from J, with 14 bases in between. The CDR3 spells CASSLGGSSRSYEQYV. The DNA of the CDR3 is TGTGCCAGCAGCTTAGGAGGATCCAGTAGATCCTACGAGCAGTACGTC.

The chain joins TRBV2 to TRBJ1-1; 10 bases line up with TRBD1. This CDR3 has 16 amino acids. V trimming: 4 bases; J trimming: 1 base; junction bases outside the gene matches: 6. Germline V CDR1 and CDR2: SNHLY, FYNNEI. DNA for the CDR3: TGTGCCAGCAGTGCCCGGACAGGGGGTTCGAACACTGAAGCTTTCTTT. Its translation: CASSARTGGSNTEAFF. Based on the CDR3 plus reference TRBV2 and TRBJ1-1, the full variable domain is EPEVTQTPSHQVTQMGQEVILRCVPISNHLYFYWYRQILGQKVEFLVSFYNNEISEKSEIFDDQFSVERPDGSNFTLKIRSTKLEDSAMYFCASSARTGGSNTEAFFGQGTRLTVV.

The chain couples TRBV9 to TRBJ1-1; the D gene is possibly TRBD1 (5 bases). CDR1 and CDR2 from the germline V gene are SGDLS and YYNGEE. CDR3 size: 12 residues. V lost 8 bases and J lost 1, with 9 bases in between. CDR3 coding DNA: TGTGCCAGTTCGGGGGGGAACACTGAAGCTTTCTTT. This encodes CASSGGNTEAFF. The whole variable domain, filled in from reference TRBV9 and TRBJ1-1, reads DSGVTQTPKHLITATGQRVTLRCSPRSGDLSVYWYQQSLDQGLQFLIQYYNGEERAKGNILERFSAQQFPDLHSELNLSSLELGDSALYFCASSGGNTEAFFGQGTRLTVV.

The chain links TRBV6-1 to TRBJ2-3; D gene uncertain. This CDR3 comprises 15 residues. Germline CDR1 MNHNS, CDR2 SASEGT. The V end was cut by 0 bases, the J end by 2 bases, with 9 bases between. The DNA of the CDR3 is TGTGCCAGCAGTGAAGCGCACTTCCTCACAGATACGCAGTATTTT. Amino acid sequence: CASSEAHFLTDTQYF.

The chain couples TRBV19 to TRBJ1-3, with D possibly being TRBD1 (5 bases). The CDR3 loop spans 14 amino acids. The germline gives CDR1 LNHDA, CDR2 SQIVND (reference sequence). Trimming took 4 bases from V and 2 from J, leaving 9 bases between them. The CDR3 protein is CASSSTGAGNTIYF. The CDR3 coding sequence is TGTGCCAGTAGTAGTACAGGTGCTGGAAACACCATATATTTT. Supplemented by reference TRBV19 and TRBJ1-3, the full variable domain reads DGGITQSPKYLFRKEGQNVTLSCEQNLNHDAMYWYRQDPGQGLRLIYYSQIVNDFQKGDIAEGYSVSREKKESFPLTVTSAQKNPTAFYLCASSSTGAGNTIYFGEGSWLTVV.

In regard to this clone: Other DNA sequences in this specimen translate into the identical CDR3. This chain connects TRBV5-1 to TRBJ1-6; 8 bases align to TRBD1. The V segment lost 2 bases and the J segment 7 bases; nucleotides outside the gene matches: 2. From germline, CDR1 is SGHRS and CDR2 YFSETQ. The CDR3 has 14 amino acids. The CDR3 DNA sequence: TGCGCCAGCAGCTTTGGACAGGGAAATTCACCCCTCCACTTT. This translates into CASSFGQGNSPLHF.

This clone has only one observation. The chain recombines TRBV2 with TRBJ1-5, with D hard to call. CDR1 is SNHLY and CDR2 is FYNNEI in the germline V gene. Between the trimmed V and J ends, which lost 4 bases and 4 bases, there was a span of 8 bases. The CDR3 sequence is 13 residues long. The CDR3 DNA reads TGTGCCAGCAGTGGATCGGGGAATCAGCCCCAGCATTTT. Translated, it gives CASSGSGNQPQHF. The whole variable domain, remainder taken from reference TRBV2 and TRBJ1-5, is EPEVTQTPSHQVTQMGQEVILRCVPISNHLYFYWYRQILGQKVEFLVSFYNNEISEKSEIFDDQFSVERPDGSNFTLKIRSTKLEDSAMYFCASSGSGNQPQHFGDGTRLSIL.

In nucleotides, the CDR3 is TGTGCCAGTAGTATAGTACTGGGGGGTAACGAGCAGTACGTC. This encodes CASSIVLGGNEQYV. The V call is TRBV19, the J call TRBJ2-7, with a tentative D call TRBD2 (6 bases). Trimming pared 1 base from V and 5 bases from J, leaving 12 bases between. CDR1 and CDR2 from the germline V gene are LNHDA and SQIVND (reference sequence). This CDR3 comprises 14 residues.

This chain connects TRBV24-1 to TRBJ2-1, with 8 bases lining up with TRBD2. The CDR3 covers 17 residues. V lost 2 bases and J lost 3; bases outside the gene matches: 8. Germline-derived CDR1 and CDR2 are KGHDR and SFDVKD. The chain's CDR3 is CATSDSPGRGDYNEQFF. For the CDR3, the DNA is TGTGCCACCAGTGATTCGCCCGGGAGGGGCGACTACAATGAGCAGTTCTTC.

Of note for this clone: Within the sample, other DNA sequences also encode this same CDR3. The genes are TRBV6-5 and TRBJ1-6, with 9 nucleotides matching TRBD1. The CDR3 covers 15 residues. V trimming: 4 bases; J trimming: 7 bases; junction bases outside the gene matches: 5. The germline V gene encodes CDR1 MNHEY and CDR2 SVGAGI. The CDR3 region has the DNA TGTGCCAGCAGTTCACGGACAGGGGAAAATTCACCCCTCCACTTT. It specifies CASSSRTGENSPLHF.

The rearrangement uses TRBV5-1 and TRBJ2-3; TRBD1 matches at 9 bases. Germline V CDR1 and CDR2: SGHRS, YFSETQ. V shed 0 bases and J 3 bases; nucleotides not matched to a gene: 8. CDR3 length: 17 residues. The CDR3 region has the DNA TGCGCCAGCAGCTTGGCGAGCCGGGACAGGGTTACAGATACGCAGTATTTT. Residues: CASSLASRDRVTDTQYF.

This clone came up once. V and J are TRBV10-3 and TRBJ2-1, with D tentatively TRBD1 (5 bases). V lost 3 bases and J 10 bases, leaving 22 bases between the germline ends. The CDR3 consists of 16 residues. Per the germline V gene, CDR1 is ENHRY and CDR2 is SYGVKD. The CDR3: CAISDSNKGNVGEQFF. DNA for the CDR3: TGTGCCATCAGTGACTCGAATAAGGGGAACGTGGGGGAGCAGTTCTTC.